This is a list of T cell receptor beta chains from one sample in a study of shared clonotypes between healthy human individuals. Sequencing was performed with immunoSEQ multiplex PCR; in TCRdb, only in-frame clones are kept and a portion is missing. The table includes about 1.5 million clones, roughly 96% detected once. Source material: naive CD4+ T cells sorted from blood. Receptor source: a man aged 25 to 40 in good health. CDR3s include the opening cysteine and the closing phenylalanine or tryptophan. Fields, in order: D gene, clone size, J gene, V gene, CDR3 protein, CDR3 DNA. D genes are given only for firm matches. Some rows have no size entry. The others give once, few or many, or a class for an expanded clone.

D gene: TRBD1; clone size: -; J gene: TRBJ2-4; V gene: TRBV29-1; CDR3 protein: CSVVQGLRYF; CDR3 DNA: TGCAGCGTCGTACAGGGGCTCAGGTACTTC
D gene: -; clone size: -; J gene: TRBJ2-3; V gene: TRBV19; CDR3 protein: CASSHPFTDTQYF; CDR3 DNA: TGTGCCAGTAGTCACCCTTTTACAGATACGCAGTATTTT
D gene: -; clone size: -; J gene: TRBJ1-5; V gene: TRBV6-6; CDR3 protein: CASRPADLPNQPQHF; CDR3 DNA: TGTGCCAGCAGACCCGCGGACTTACCAAATCAGCCCCAGCATTTT
D gene: TRBD1; clone size: -; J gene: TRBJ1-5; V gene: TRBV5-1; CDR3 protein: CASSLGTGGQPQHF; CDR3 DNA: TGCGCCAGCAGCTTGGGGACAGGGGGCCAGCCCCAGCATTTT
D gene: -; clone size: -; J gene: TRBJ2-2; V gene: TRBV19; CDR3 protein: CASSYPGPFANTGELFF; CDR3 DNA: TGTGCCAGTAGTTATCCAGGGCCGTTCGCGAACACCGGGGAGCTGTTTTTT
D gene: -; clone size: -; J gene: TRBJ1-2; V gene: TRBV19; CDR3 protein: CASSIDLGRRYTF; CDR3 DNA: TGTGCCAGTAGTATAGATCTGGGGCGCCGCTACACCTTC
D gene: -; clone size: -; J gene: TRBJ1-2; V gene: TRBV15; CDR3 protein: CATSRGTGTSNYGYTF; CDR3 DNA: TGTGCCACCAGCAGAGGAACAGGCACTAGTAACTATGGCTACACCTTC
D gene: -; clone size: -; J gene: TRBJ1-1; V gene: TRBV2; CDR3 protein: CASSNGNRAFF; CDR3 DNA: TGTGCCAGCAGTAACGGGAATAGAGCTTTCTTT
D gene: -; clone size: -; J gene: TRBJ2-1; V gene: TRBV14; CDR3 protein: CASSQRGRVFSNEQFF; CDR3 DNA: TGTGCCAGCAGCCAGCGGGGCAGGGTATTTTCCAATGAGCAGTTCTTC
D gene: -; clone size: -; J gene: TRBJ2-7; V gene: TRBV27; CDR3 protein: CASSLSLRGRREQYF; CDR3 DNA: TGTGCCAGCAGTTTATCGCTGAGGGGGAGGCGCGAGCAGTACTTC
D gene: -; clone size: once; J gene: TRBJ2-7; V gene: TRBV5-6; CDR3 protein: CASSLDLGPDSRSYEQYF; CDR3 DNA: TGTGCCAGCAGCTTGGACTTGGGCCCGGACAGCCGCTCCTACGAGCAGTACTTC
D gene: -; clone size: -; J gene: TRBJ1-5; V gene: TRBV4-1; CDR3 protein: CASSQVSGAGNQPQHF; CDR3 DNA: TGCGCCAGCAGCCAAGTGTCAGGGGCCGGCAATCAGCCCCAGCATTTT
D gene: -; clone size: -; J gene: TRBJ1-3; V gene: TRBV6-6; CDR3 protein: CASNKGSSGNTIYF; CDR3 DNA: TGTGCCAGCAATAAGGGGTCCTCTGGAAACACCATATATTTT
D gene: -; clone size: -; J gene: TRBJ1-2; V gene: TRBV19; CDR3 protein: CASSPPGESALWGYTF; CDR3 DNA: TGTGCCAGTAGTCCCCCCGGGGAGTCGGCCCTATGGGGCTACACCTTC
D gene: TRBD2; clone size: -; J gene: TRBJ2-2; V gene: TRBV18; CDR3 protein: CASSSIGGSIGELFF; CDR3 DNA: TGTGCCAGCTCGAGTATCGGCGGGAGCATCGGGGAGCTGTTTTTT
D gene: -; clone size: -; J gene: TRBJ1-1; V gene: TRBV16; CDR3 protein: CASSQGPSTEAFF; CDR3 DNA: TGTGCCAGCAGCCAAGGCCCGAGCACTGAAGCTTTCTTT
D gene: TRBD2; clone size: -; J gene: TRBJ2-3; V gene: TRBV28; CDR3 protein: CASSLLAGGADTQYF; CDR3 DNA: TGTGCCAGCAGCCTATTAGCGGGAGGCGCAGATACGCAGTATTTT
D gene: -; clone size: -; J gene: TRBJ2-7; V gene: TRBV10-1; CDR3 protein: CALRDRVSGRSPHEQYF; CDR3 DNA: TGCGCCCTCCGGGACAGGGTAAGCGGGAGGTCCCCCCACGAGCAGTACTTC
D gene: -; clone size: -; J gene: TRBJ2-7; V gene: TRBV5-6; CDR3 protein: CASSFYGWGFSYEQYF; CDR3 DNA: TGTGCCAGCAGCTTCTATGGTTGGGGTTTTTCCTACGAGCAGTACTTC
D gene: -; clone size: once; J gene: TRBJ1-2; V gene: TRBV19; CDR3 protein: CASTGIEDNYGYTF; CDR3 DNA: TGTGCCAGTACAGGTATAGAGGATAACTATGGCTACACCTTC
D gene: -; clone size: -; J gene: TRBJ2-7; V gene: TRBV7-2; CDR3 protein: CASSSGGAPPYEQYF; CDR3 DNA: TGTGCCAGCAGCTCCGGGGGCGCTCCCCCCTACGAGCAGTACTTC
D gene: -; clone size: -; J gene: TRBJ2-7; V gene: TRBV7-8; CDR3 protein: CASSLIRDLRSTYEQYF; CDR3 DNA: TGTGCCAGCAGCTTAATTCGAGACTTACGATCGACCTACGAGCAGTACTTC
D gene: -; clone size: -; J gene: TRBJ2-1; V gene: TRBV18; CDR3 protein: CASSPPSRGHYNEQFF; CDR3 DNA: TGTGCCAGCTCACCACCGTCCAGGGGACACTACAATGAGCAGTTCTTC
D gene: -; clone size: -; J gene: TRBJ2-7; V gene: TRBV18; CDR3 protein: CASSNRDSTYEQYF; CDR3 DNA: TGTGCCAGCTCAAACCGGGACTCAACCTACGAGCAGTACTTC
D gene: -; clone size: -; J gene: TRBJ1-1; V gene: TRBV12-5; CDR3 protein: CASGLAVGATNTEAFF; CDR3 DNA: TGTGCTAGTGGTTTGGCAGTGGGGGCCACGAACACTGAAGCTTTCTTT
D gene: -; clone size: -; J gene: TRBJ2-2; V gene: TRBV28; CDR3 protein: CASIVGTGTGELFF; CDR3 DNA: TGTGCCAGCATCGTCGGGACGGGCACCGGGGAGCTGTTTTTT
D gene: -; clone size: -; J gene: TRBJ2-3; V gene: TRBV29-1; CDR3 protein: CSVEVGSTDTQYF; CDR3 DNA: TGCAGCGTTGAAGTTGGGAGCACAGATACGCAGTATTTT
D gene: TRBD2; clone size: -; J gene: TRBJ2-5; V gene: TRBV28; CDR3 protein: CASRETSRKTQYF; CDR3 DNA: TGTGCCAGCAGAGAGACTAGCAGGAAGACCCAGTACTTC
D gene: TRBD2; clone size: -; J gene: TRBJ2-3; V gene: TRBV7-2; CDR3 protein: CASSLLGLAGEYF; CDR3 DNA: TGTGCCAGCAGCTTATTAGGACTAGCGGGAGAGTATTTT
D gene: -; clone size: -; J gene: TRBJ1-5; V gene: TRBV19; CDR3 protein: CASKERVGNQPQHF; CDR3 DNA: TGTGCCAGTAAAGAAAGGGTCGGCAATCAGCCCCAGCATTTT
D gene: TRBD2; clone size: once; J gene: TRBJ2-3; V gene: TRBV4-3; CDR3 protein: CASSQGTLAGDTQYF; CDR3 DNA: TGCGCCAGCAGCCAAGGTACCCTAGCGGGGGATACGCAGTATTTT
D gene: -; clone size: -; J gene: TRBJ1-5; V gene: TRBV6-1; CDR3 protein: CASSEYGNQPQHF; CDR3 DNA: TGTGCCAGCAGTGAATACGGGAACCAGCCCCAGCATTTT
D gene: -; clone size: -; J gene: TRBJ1-2; V gene: TRBV7-2; CDR3 protein: CASSLKGDYGYTF; CDR3 DNA: TGTGCCAGCAGCTTAAAGGGGGACTACGGCTACACCTTC
D gene: -; clone size: -; J gene: TRBJ2-5; V gene: TRBV5-6; CDR3 protein: CASSAGQLRQTQYF; CDR3 DNA: TGTGCCAGCAGCGCGGGACAGCTCCGACAGACCCAGTACTTC
D gene: -; clone size: once; J gene: TRBJ2-1; V gene: TRBV7-2; CDR3 protein: CASSFSGSSYNEQFF; CDR3 DNA: TGTGCCAGCAGCTTCAGCGGTAGCTCCTACAATGAGCAGTTCTTC
D gene: -; clone size: -; J gene: TRBJ1-2; V gene: TRBV19; CDR3 protein: CASSIGTGRASYGYTF; CDR3 DNA: TGTGCCAGTAGTATTGGTACGGGGAGGGCGAGCTATGGCTACACCTTC
D gene: -; clone size: -; J gene: TRBJ2-7; V gene: TRBV4-3; CDR3 protein: CASSQKGPYEQYF; CDR3 DNA: TGCGCCAGCAGCCAGAAGGGTCCCTACGAGCAGTACTTC
D gene: -; clone size: -; J gene: TRBJ2-6; V gene: TRBV18; CDR3 protein: CASSPTSSFGANVLTF; CDR3 DNA: TGTGCCAGCTCACCCACCAGCTCCTTTGGGGCCAACGTCCTGACTTTC
D gene: TRBD1; clone size: few; J gene: TRBJ1-5; V gene: TRBV18; CDR3 protein: CASSDRGLSNQPQHF; CDR3 DNA: TGTGCCAGCTCAGACAGGGGGCTCAGCAATCAGCCCCAGCATTTT
D gene: TRBD1; clone size: -; J gene: TRBJ1-2; V gene: TRBV28; CDR3 protein: CASSLGTGLYGYTF; CDR3 DNA: TGTGCCAGCAGTTTAGGGACAGGGCTCTATGGCTACACCTTC
D gene: TRBD1; clone size: -; J gene: TRBJ1-5; V gene: TRBV18; CDR3 protein: CASSGQGLGQPQHF; CDR3 DNA: TGTGCCAGCTCAGGACAGGGGCTGGGTCAGCCCCAGCATTTT
D gene: TRBD2; clone size: -; J gene: TRBJ2-5; V gene: TRBV4-3; CDR3 protein: CASSHLAGGGQTQYF; CDR3 DNA: TGCGCCAGCAGCCACCTAGCGGGAGGCGGGCAGACCCAGTACTTC
D gene: -; clone size: -; J gene: TRBJ2-1; V gene: TRBV19; CDR3 protein: CASSSGGLADEQFF; CDR3 DNA: TGTGCCAGTAGTAGTGGGGGGCTTGCCGATGAGCAGTTCTTC
D gene: -; clone size: -; J gene: TRBJ2-1; V gene: TRBV28; CDR3 protein: CASTIGGILYNEQFF; CDR3 DNA: TGTGCCAGCACCATCGGTGGGATCCTCTACAATGAGCAGTTCTTC
D gene: -; clone size: -; J gene: TRBJ1-2; V gene: TRBV7-2; CDR3 protein: CASSPLGGYTF; CDR3 DNA: TGTGCCAGCAGCCCCCTAGGCGGCTACACCTTC
D gene: -; clone size: once; J gene: TRBJ2-7; V gene: TRBV7-9; CDR3 protein: CASSSDDSPYEQYF; CDR3 DNA: TGTGCCAGCAGCTCAGATGACAGTCCCTACGAGCAGTACTTC
D gene: -; clone size: -; J gene: TRBJ2-7; V gene: TRBV5-1; CDR3 protein: CASSQGSYEQYF; CDR3 DNA: TGCGCCAGCAGTCAGGGTTCCTACGAGCAGTACTTC
D gene: -; clone size: -; J gene: TRBJ2-2; V gene: TRBV28; CDR3 protein: CASTEYPSTGELFF; CDR3 DNA: TGTGCCAGCACCGAATACCCGAGCACCGGGGAGCTGTTTTTT
D gene: TRBD2; clone size: once; J gene: TRBJ2-1; V gene: TRBV2; CDR3 protein: CASSRGLAGADNEQFF; CDR3 DNA: TGTGCCAGCAGTCGAGGACTAGCGGGAGCGGACAATGAGCAGTTCTTC
D gene: -; clone size: -; J gene: TRBJ2-1; V gene: TRBV5-4; CDR3 protein: CASSLAASFEQFF; CDR3 DNA: TGTGCCAGCAGCTTGGCCGCTAGCTTTGAGCAGTTCTTC
D gene: TRBD2; clone size: -; J gene: TRBJ2-2; V gene: TRBV6-1; CDR3 protein: CASSALAGFQPYTGELFF; CDR3 DNA: TGTGCCAGCAGTGCCCTAGCGGGATTTCAACCGTACACCGGGGAGCTGTTTTTT
D gene: -; clone size: -; J gene: TRBJ2-2; V gene: TRBV6-5; CDR3 protein: CASSSGDLANTGELFF; CDR3 DNA: TGTGCCAGCAGTTCTGGTGACCTCGCGAACACCGGGGAGCTGTTTTTT
D gene: -; clone size: -; J gene: TRBJ2-3; V gene: TRBV27; CDR3 protein: CASSLSRSSTDTQYF; CDR3 DNA: TGTGCCAGCAGTTTATCGCGATCTAGCACAGATACGCAGTATTTT
D gene: -; clone size: -; J gene: TRBJ2-7; V gene: TRBV18; CDR3 protein: CASSPGVAQFEQYF; CDR3 DNA: TGTGCCAGCTCACCAGGAGTAGCGCAATTCGAGCAGTACTTC
D gene: -; clone size: -; J gene: TRBJ1-1; V gene: TRBV10-1; CDR3 protein: CASSESTGPPGNTEAFF; CDR3 DNA: TGCGCCAGCAGTGAGTCGACGGGTCCCCCGGGGAACACTGAAGCTTTCTTT
D gene: -; clone size: few; J gene: TRBJ1-2; V gene: TRBV5-4; CDR3 protein: CASSTPTGTNYGYTF; CDR3 DNA: TGTGCCAGCAGCACACCTACAGGGACTAACTATGGCTACACCTTC
D gene: -; clone size: -; J gene: TRBJ2-5; V gene: TRBV18; CDR3 protein: CASSPSTGPQETQYF; CDR3 DNA: TGTGCCAGCTCACCATCGACTGGCCCCCAAGAGACCCAGTACTTC
D gene: -; clone size: -; J gene: TRBJ2-7; V gene: TRBV5-8; CDR3 protein: CASSPPRDRWYEQYF; CDR3 DNA: TGTGCCAGCAGCCCTCCCCGGGACCGGTGGTACGAGCAGTACTTC
D gene: -; clone size: -; J gene: TRBJ2-7; V gene: TRBV18; CDR3 protein: CASSPQNSYEQYF; CDR3 DNA: TGTGCCAGCTCACCACAAAATTCCTACGAGCAGTACTTC